A single sample is the source of the 6 T cell receptor beta chains below, sequenced in a study of CD8 T cells in ankylosing spondylitis. TCRdb re-called the 5' RACE reads through MiXCR, storing one row per CDR3 protein. Of 250,000 to 300,000 distinct CDR3 sequences in the sample, 20% were seen once. Sequenced input: blood, either unsorted or a sorted T cell fraction (not recorded which). The receptors derive from a male donor with ankylosing spondylitis or in good health (not recorded which).

This clonotype was detected a few times. This chain connects TRBV5-5 to TRBJ1-1, with 11 bases matching TRBD1. This CDR3 is 17 amino acids long. CDR1 and CDR2 from the germline V gene are SGHKS and YYEKEE (reference sequence). V lost 5 bases and J lost 1; bases outside the gene matches: 10. The CDR3: CASSRRTGGAENTEAFF. CDR3 in DNA: TGTGCCAGCAGTCGCCGGACAGGGGGCGCGGAGAACACTGAAGCTTTCTTT.

The chain links TRBV3-1 to TRBJ2-4, with 9 bases that match TRBD1. Unmatched junction bases numbered 12, after V lost 4 bases and J lost 5 bases. The CDR3 contains 17 residues. Germline lookup yields CDR1 LGHDT and CDR2 YNNKEL (reference sequence). CDR3 coding DNA: TGTGCCAGCAGCCTTGGGACAGGGATAAATCTGCAAAACATTCAGTACTTC. Protein: CASSLGTGINLQNIQYF.

The chain carries TRBV18 and TRBJ2-7; the match to TRBD1 covers 8 bases. This CDR3 is built from 18 residues. CDR1 is KGHSH, CDR2 LQKENI, per germline. Trimming removed 0 bases from V and 1 base from J; junction bases left unmatched: 11. DNA of the CDR3: TGTGCCAGCTCACCACCATGGGTGACAGGGGTGGTGTCCTACGAGCAGTACGTC. Its translation is CASSPPWVTGVVSYEQYV.

V and J are TRBV10-3 and TRBJ1-5, with D hard to call. Germline CDR1 reads ENHRY; CDR2 reads SYGVKD. There are 12 residues in the CDR3. The germline V and J ends were trimmed by 0 bases and 6 bases, with 3 bases remaining between them. CDR3 region: CAISESGQPQHF. The CDR3 DNA follows: TGTGCCATCAGTGAGTCAGGTCAGCCCCAGCATTTT.

This clonotype has a single count. V is TRBV3-1 and J is TRBJ2-1, with D possibly called TRBD1 or TRBD2 (5 bases each). The CDR3 extends over 13 amino acids. The V gene lost 6 bases and the J gene lost 10 bases, with 16 bases spanning the gap. From germline, CDR1 is LGHDT and CDR2 YNNKEL (reference sequence). CDR3 in amino acids: CASSKDPGPEQFF. The CDR3 nucleotides read TGTGCCAGCAGTAAAGATCCGGGACCGGAGCAGTTCTTC.

V usage is TRBV6-2 or TRBV6-3 and J usage is TRBJ1-5; 7 nucleotides agree with TRBD1. The V gene's germline CDR1 is MNHEY and CDR2 SVGEGT. The CDR3 loop spans 14 amino acids. The V segment lost 6 bases and the J segment 3 bases; nucleotides outside the gene matches: 5. CDR3: CASRPDRDNQPQHF. Here the CDR3 DNA reads TGTGCCAGCAGACCTGACAGGGACAATCAGCCCCAGCATTTT.